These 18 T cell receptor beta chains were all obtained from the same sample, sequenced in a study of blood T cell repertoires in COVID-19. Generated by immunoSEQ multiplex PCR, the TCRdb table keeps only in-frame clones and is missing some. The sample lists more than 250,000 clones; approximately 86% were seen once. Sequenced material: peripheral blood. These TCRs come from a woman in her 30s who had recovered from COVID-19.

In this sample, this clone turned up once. CDR3 protein: CASSQVVGGTDTQYF. The CDR3, as DNA: TGTGCCAGCTCCCAAGTTGTGGGCGGGACAGATACGCAGTATTTT. The chain links TRBV18 to TRBJ2-3; tentative D call: TRBD2 (5 bases). V shed 6 bases and J shed 3 bases, with 16 bases lying between them. The V gene's germline CDR1 is KGHSH and CDR2 LQKENI. The CDR3 has 15 residues. The full variable domain, rest sourced from reference TRBV18 and TRBJ2-3, is NAGVMQNPRHLVRRRGQEARLRCSPMKGHSHVYWYRQLPEEGLKFMVYLQKENIIDESGMPKERFSAEFPKEGPSILRIQQVVRGDSAAYFCASSQVVGGTDTQYFGPGTRLTVL.

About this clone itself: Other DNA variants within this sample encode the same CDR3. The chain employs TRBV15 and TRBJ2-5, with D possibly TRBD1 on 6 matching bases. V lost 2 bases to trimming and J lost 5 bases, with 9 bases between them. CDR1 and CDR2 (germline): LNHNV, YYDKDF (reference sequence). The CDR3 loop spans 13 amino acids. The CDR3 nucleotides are TGTGCCACCAGCAGACGGGACACGGAGACCCAGTACTTC. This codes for CATSRRDTETQYF. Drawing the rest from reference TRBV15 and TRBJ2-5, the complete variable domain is DAMVIQNPRYQVTQFGKPVTLSCSQTLNHNVMYWYQQKSSQAPKLLFHYYDKDFNNEADTPDNFQSRRPNTSFCFLDIRSPGLGDTAMYLCATSRRDTETQYFGPGTRLLVL.

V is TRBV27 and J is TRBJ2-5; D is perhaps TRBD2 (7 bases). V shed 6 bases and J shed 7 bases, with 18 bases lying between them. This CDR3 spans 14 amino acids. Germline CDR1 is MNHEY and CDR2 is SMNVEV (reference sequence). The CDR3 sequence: CASRPGGLEGTQYF. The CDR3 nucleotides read TGTGCCAGCAGACCCGGGGGGCTGGAGGGGACCCAGTACTTC.

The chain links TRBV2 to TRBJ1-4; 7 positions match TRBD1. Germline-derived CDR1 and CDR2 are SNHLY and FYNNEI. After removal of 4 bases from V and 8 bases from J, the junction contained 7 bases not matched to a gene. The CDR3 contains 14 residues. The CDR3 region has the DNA TGTGCCAGCAGTGTGGAGACAGGGAGGGAAAAACTGTTTTTT. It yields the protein CASSVETGREKLFF.

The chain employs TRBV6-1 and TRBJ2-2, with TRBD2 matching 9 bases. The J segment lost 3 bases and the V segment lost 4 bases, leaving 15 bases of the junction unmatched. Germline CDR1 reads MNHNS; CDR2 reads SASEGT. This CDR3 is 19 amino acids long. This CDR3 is CASSGARTGGGGYTGELFF. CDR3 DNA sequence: TGTGCCAGCAGTGGTGCAAGGACTGGCGGGGGGGGTTACACCGGGGAGCTGTTTTTT.

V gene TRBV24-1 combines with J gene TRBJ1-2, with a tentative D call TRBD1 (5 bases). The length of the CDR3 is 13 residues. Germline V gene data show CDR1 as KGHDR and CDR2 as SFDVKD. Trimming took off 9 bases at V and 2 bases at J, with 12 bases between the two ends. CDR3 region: CATQGKGNYGYTF. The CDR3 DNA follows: TGTGCCACCCAGGGAAAGGGGAACTATGGCTACACCTTC.

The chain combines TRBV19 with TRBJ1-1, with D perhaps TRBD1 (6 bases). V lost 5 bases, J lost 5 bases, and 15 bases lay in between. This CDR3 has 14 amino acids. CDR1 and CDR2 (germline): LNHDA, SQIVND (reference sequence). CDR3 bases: TGTGCCAGTAGTGCGGACAGTTCAAGAACTGAAGCTTTCTTT. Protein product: CASSADSSRTEAFF.

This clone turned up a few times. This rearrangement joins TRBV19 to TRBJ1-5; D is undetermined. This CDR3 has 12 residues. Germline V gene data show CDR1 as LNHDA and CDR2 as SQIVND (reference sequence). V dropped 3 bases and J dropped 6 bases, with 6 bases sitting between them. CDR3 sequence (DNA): TGTGCCAGTAGTATTACGCGTCAGCCCCAGCATTTT. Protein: CASSITRQPQHF.

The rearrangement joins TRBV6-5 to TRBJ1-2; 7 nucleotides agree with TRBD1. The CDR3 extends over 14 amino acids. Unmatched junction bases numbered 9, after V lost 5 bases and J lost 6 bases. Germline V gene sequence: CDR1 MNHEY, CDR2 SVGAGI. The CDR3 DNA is TGTGCCAGCAGTAGTGGGACAGTCGGTCATGGCTACACCTTC. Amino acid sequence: CASSSGTVGHGYTF.

The CDR3 sequence is CASIPRAGDQPQHF. Here the CDR3 DNA reads TGTGCCAGTATCCCAAGGGCAGGGGATCAGCCCCAGCATTTT. The chain has TRBV19 and TRBJ1-5; tentatively, D is TRBD1 (6 bases). Deletions cut 7 bases from V and 5 bases from J, with 15 bases between. The CDR3 runs 14 residues. Per the germline V gene, CDR1 is LNHDA and CDR2 is SQIVND (reference sequence).

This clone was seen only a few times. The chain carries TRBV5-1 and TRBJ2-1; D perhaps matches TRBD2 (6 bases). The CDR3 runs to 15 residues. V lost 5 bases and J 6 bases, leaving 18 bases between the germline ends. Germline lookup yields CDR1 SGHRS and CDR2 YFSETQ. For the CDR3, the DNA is TGCGCCAGCAGTCTCGCGGCGGGGTTATTCAATGAGCAGTTCTTC. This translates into CASSLAAGLFNEQFF.

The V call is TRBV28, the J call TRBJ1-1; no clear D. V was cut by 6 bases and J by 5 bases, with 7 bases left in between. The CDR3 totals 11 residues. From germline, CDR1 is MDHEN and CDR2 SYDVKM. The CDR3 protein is CASRGGTEAFF. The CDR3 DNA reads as TGTGCCAGCAGGGGAGGGACTGAAGCTTTCTTT.

The CDR3 reads CAILGCDKYEQYF. As DNA, the CDR3 is TGTGCCATACTTGGGTGTGACAAATACGAGCAGTACTTC. The rearrangement links TRBV6-4 to TRBJ2-7, with D unresolved. The CDR3 runs to 13 residues. The germline gives CDR1 MRHNA, CDR2 SNTAGT. Between the trimmed V and J ends, which lost 10 bases and 4 bases, there was a span of 17 bases.

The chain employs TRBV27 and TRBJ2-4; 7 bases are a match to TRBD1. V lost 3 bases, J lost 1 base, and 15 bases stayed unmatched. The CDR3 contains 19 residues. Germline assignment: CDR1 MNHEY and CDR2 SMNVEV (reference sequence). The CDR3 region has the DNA TGTGCCAGCAGTTTTGAGCGCCAGGGGGACGAGTGCGCCAAAAACATTCAGTACTTC. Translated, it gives CASSFERQGDECAKNIQYF.

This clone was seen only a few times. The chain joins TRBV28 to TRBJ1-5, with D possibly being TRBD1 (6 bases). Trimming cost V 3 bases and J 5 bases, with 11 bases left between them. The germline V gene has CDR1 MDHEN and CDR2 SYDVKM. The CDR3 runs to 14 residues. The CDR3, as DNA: TGTGCCAGCAGTTTTTCGTCAGGGGATCAGCCCCAGCATTTT. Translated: CASSFSSGDQPQHF.

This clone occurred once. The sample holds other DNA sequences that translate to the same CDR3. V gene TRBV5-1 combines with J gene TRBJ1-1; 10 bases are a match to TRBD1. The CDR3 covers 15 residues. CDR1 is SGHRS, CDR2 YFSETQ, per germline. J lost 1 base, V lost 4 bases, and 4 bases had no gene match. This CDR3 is CASSLRTGGNTEAFF. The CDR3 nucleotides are TGCGCCAGCAGCCTCCGGACAGGGGGGAACACTGAAGCTTTCTTT.

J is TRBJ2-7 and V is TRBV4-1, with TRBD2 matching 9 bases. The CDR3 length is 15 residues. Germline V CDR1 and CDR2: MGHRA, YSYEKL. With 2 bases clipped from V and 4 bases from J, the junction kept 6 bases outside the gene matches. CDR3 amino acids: CASSQWASGTYEQYF. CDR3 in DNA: TGCGCCAGCAGCCAATGGGCTAGCGGGACGTACGAGCAGTACTTC.

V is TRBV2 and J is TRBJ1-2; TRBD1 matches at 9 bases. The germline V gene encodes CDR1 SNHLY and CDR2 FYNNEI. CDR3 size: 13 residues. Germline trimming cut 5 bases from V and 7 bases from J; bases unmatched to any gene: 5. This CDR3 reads CASSLQGARGYTF. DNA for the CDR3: TGTGCCAGCAGTCTACAGGGGGCTCGTGGCTACACCTTC.